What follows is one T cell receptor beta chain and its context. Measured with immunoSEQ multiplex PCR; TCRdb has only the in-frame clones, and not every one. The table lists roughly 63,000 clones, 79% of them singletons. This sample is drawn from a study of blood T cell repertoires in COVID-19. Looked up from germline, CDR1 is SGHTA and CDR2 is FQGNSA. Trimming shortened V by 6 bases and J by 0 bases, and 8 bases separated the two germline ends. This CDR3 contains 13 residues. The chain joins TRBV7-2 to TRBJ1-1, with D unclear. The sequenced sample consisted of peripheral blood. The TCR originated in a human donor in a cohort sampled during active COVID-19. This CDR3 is CASSRSVNTEAFF. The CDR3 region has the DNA TGTGCCAGCAGTCGGAGCGTGAACACTGAAGCTTTCTTT.